The rows below give T cell receptor beta chains drawn from one sample of a study of human T cells and chemical hapten exposure. MiXCR, run by TCRdb on the RACE reads, gives a single entry per CDR3 protein. This sample yields approximately 87,000 distinct CDR3 sequences, of which roughly 10% are seen a single time; about 3% belongs to the top ten. The specimen comprised whole blood, sampled in connection with sensitization to the hapten diphenylcyclopropenone (DPC). Source of these receptors: a woman in her 40s with alopecia areata. Some clones in this sample may be carry-over from other donors' samples. Each CDR3 is given without its conserved first and last residue.

V gene	J gene	CDR3 length	CDR3 protein
TRBV19	TRBJ2-7	13	ASSIDRGSTSGQY
TRBV11-2	TRBJ2-2	12	ASIGQGNTGELF
TRBV5-6	TRBJ1-2	10	ASRDRTRDYT
TRBV29-1	TRBJ1-1	10	SVEPSNTEAF
TRBV12-3/TRBV12-4	TRBJ2-5	10	ASSFRIETQY
TRBV12-3/TRBV12-4	TRBJ2-1	10	ASTQADNEQF
TRBV20-1	TRBJ2-3	13	SAGGSGRSADTQY
TRBV28	TRBJ2-6	15	ASETETTGTGANVLT
TRBV11-3	TRBJ2-5	12	ASSSGQGLETQY
TRBV5-4	TRBJ1-6	14	ASSLSTGGTNSPLH
TRBV20-1	TRBJ1-1	14	SARVRDRGRDTEAF
TRBV30	TRBJ1-2	11	AWSHGHFRGYT
TRBV6-2/TRBV6-3	TRBJ2-4	12	ASRFGQGENIQY
TRBV2	TRBJ2-3	7	ATRERGY
TRBV5-4	TRBJ2-1	14	ASSPPDRRTDNEQF
TRBV24-1	TRBJ2-1	12	ATSYRGGHNEQF
TRBV7-2	TRBJ2-6	9	ASSPDRVLT
TRBV6-5	TRBJ2-1	14	ASSYSGLAAINEQF
TRBV20-1	TRBJ2-6	13	SARDWASGANVLT
TRBV4-1	TRBJ1-2	13	ASSQVGPLRYGYT
TRBV2	TRBJ1-1	13	ASRVQGGVNTEAF
TRBV4-1	TRBJ2-2	14	ASSTHPQGSTGELF
TRBV29-1	TRBJ2-3	12	SVRDRGGTDTQY
TRBV5-1	TRBJ2-2	10	ASSSQSGELF
TRBV27	TRBJ2-1	17	ASSPLPLAGGPSYNEQF
TRBV12-3/TRBV12-4	TRBJ2-2	9	ASGLRGELF
TRBV6-6	TRBJ2-1	12	ASRGTGGVNEQF
TRBV12-3/TRBV12-4	TRBJ1-2	10	ASSPQGRGYT
TRBV6-6	TRBJ2-7	11	ASRPTAIYEQY
TRBV29-1	TRBJ1-2	12	SVENPVGVDGYT
TRBV2	TRBJ2-7	9	ASSVLNEQY
TRBV28	TRBJ2-5	20	ASSASLAEPTRPREVQETQY
TRBV7-9	TRBJ2-7	10	ASSLIPYEQY
TRBV13	TRBJ2-1	12	ASSLSGGGNEQF
TRBV6-6	TRBJ1-2	13	ASSNLAGQGAGYT
TRBV5-8	TRBJ2-7	12	ASRDRDTPYEQY
TRBV27	TRBJ1-4	12	ASSRTAVNEKLF
TRBV12-3/TRBV12-4	TRBJ1-1	12	ASSLFDMNTEAF
TRBV5-1	TRBJ2-3	13	ASRREASPADTQY
TRBV29-1	TRBJ1-2	11	SVATGGKYGYT
TRBV7-2	TRBJ1-2	10	ASSLAGVGYT
TRBV20-1	TRBJ2-7	11	SAFGLAVKEQY
TRBV28	TRBJ2-3	13	ASSLGGTRTDTQY
TRBV12-3/TRBV12-4	TRBJ2-5	13	ASSFSSGRGETQY
TRBV20-1	TRBJ1-6	12	SAPVAAYNSPLH
TRBV5-1	TRBJ2-2	15	ASSLLLGPANTGELF
TRBV28	TRBJ2-7	11	ASSLLQGYEQY
TRBV7-9	TRBJ2-1	10	ASSQVLDEQF
TRBV20-1	TRBJ2-7	12	SAPTSDLRREQY
TRBV7-2	TRBJ1-6	12	ASSLGMGTSPLH
TRBV10-3	TRBJ2-7	9	AISGPYEQY
TRBV25-1	TRBJ2-7	12	ASSDVTSGYEQY
TRBV7-6	TRBJ2-7	12	ASSPAGGSYEQY